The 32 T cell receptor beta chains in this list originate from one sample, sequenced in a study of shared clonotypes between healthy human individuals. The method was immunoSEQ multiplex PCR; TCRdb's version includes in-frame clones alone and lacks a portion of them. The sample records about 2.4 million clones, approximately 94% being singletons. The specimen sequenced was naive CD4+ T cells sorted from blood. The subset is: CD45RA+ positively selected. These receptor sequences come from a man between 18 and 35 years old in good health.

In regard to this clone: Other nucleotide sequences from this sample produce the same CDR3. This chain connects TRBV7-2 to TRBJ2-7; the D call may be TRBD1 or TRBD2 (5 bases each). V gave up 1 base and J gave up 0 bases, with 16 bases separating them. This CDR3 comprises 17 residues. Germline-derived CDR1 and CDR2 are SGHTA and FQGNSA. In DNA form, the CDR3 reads TGTGCCAGCAGCTTAGGGGACCAGGGCCCGAGCTCCTACGAGCAGTACTTC. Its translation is CASSLGDQGPSSYEQYF.

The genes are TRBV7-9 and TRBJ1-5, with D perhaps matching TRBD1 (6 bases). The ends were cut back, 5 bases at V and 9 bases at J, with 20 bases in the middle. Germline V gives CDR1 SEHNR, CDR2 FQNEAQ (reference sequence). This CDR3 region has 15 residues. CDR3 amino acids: CASSKAGTGGGPQHF. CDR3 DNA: TGTGCCAGCAGCAAAGCCGGGACTGGAGGGGGGCCCCAGCATTTT. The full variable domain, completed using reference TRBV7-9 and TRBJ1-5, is DTGVSQNPRHKITKRGQNVTFRCDPISEHNRLYWYRQTLGQGPEFLTYFQNEAQLEKSRLLSDRFSAERPKGSFSTLEIQRTEQGDSAMYLCASSKAGTGGGPQHFGDGTRLSIL.

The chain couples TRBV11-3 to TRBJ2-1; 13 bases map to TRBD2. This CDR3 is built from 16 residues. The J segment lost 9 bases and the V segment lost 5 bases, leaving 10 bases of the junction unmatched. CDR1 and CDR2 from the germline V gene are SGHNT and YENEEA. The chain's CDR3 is CASSRGLAGDLREQFF. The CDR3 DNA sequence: TGTGCCAGCAGCCGCGGACTAGCGGGGGATCTGCGTGAGCAGTTCTTC.

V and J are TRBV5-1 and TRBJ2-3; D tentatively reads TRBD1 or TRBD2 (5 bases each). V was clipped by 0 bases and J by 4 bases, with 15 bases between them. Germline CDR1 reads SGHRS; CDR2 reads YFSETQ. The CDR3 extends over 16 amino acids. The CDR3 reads CASSLAGTTRPDTQYF. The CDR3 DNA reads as TGCGCCAGCAGCTTGGCCGGGACCACGAGGCCAGATACGCAGTATTTT.

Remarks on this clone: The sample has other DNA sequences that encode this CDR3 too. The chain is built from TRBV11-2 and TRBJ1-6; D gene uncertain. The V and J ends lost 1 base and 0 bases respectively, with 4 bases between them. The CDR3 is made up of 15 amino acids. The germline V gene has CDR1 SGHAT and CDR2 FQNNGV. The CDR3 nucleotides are TGTGCCAGCAGCTTAGGGAGCTCCTATAATTCACCCCTCCACTTT. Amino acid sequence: CASSLGSSYNSPLHF. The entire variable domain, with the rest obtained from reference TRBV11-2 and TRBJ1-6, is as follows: EAGVAQSPRYKIIEKRQSVAFWCNPISGHATLYWYQQILGQGPKLLIQFQNNGVVDDSQLPKDRFSAERLKGVDSTLKIQPAKLEDSAVYLCASSLGSSYNSPLHFGNGTRLTVT.

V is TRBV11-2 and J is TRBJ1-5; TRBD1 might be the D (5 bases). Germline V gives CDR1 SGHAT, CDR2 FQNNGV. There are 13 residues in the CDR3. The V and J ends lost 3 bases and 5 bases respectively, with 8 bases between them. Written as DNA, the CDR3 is TGTGCCAGCAGCTTGGAAGGGGATCAGCCCCAGCATTTT. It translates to CASSLEGDQPQHF.

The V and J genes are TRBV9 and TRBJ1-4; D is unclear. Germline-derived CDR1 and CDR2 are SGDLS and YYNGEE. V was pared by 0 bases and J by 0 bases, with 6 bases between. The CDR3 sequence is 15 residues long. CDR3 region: CASSVGVATNEKLFF. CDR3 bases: TGTGCCAGCAGCGTAGGGGTTGCAACTAATGAAAAACTGTTTTTT.

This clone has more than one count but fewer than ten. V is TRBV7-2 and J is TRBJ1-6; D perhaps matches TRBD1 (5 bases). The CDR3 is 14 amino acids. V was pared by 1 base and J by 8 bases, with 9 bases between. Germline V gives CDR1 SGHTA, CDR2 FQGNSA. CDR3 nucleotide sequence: TGTGCCAGCAGCTTAGGGCAGGGTTATTCACCCCTCCACTTT. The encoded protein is CASSLGQGYSPLHF.

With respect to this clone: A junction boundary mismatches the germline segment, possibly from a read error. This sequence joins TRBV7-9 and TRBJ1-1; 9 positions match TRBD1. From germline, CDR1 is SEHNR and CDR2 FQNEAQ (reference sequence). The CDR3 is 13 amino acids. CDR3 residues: CASSLAPTGGTGW. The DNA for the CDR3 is TGTGCCAGCAGCTTAGCGCCTACAGGGGGCACTGGCTGG.

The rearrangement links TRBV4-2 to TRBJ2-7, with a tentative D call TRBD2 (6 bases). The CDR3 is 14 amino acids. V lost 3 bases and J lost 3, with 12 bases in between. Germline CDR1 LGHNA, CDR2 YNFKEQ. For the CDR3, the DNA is TGTGCCAGCAGCCATCCGGGACTCGGCTACGAGCAGTACTTC. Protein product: CASSHPGLGYEQYF.

Here the CDR3 reads CASSLGQLAGETQYF. For the CDR3, the DNA is TGTGCCAGCTCACTAGGACAATTGGCGGGAGAGACCCAGTACTTC. The genes are TRBV18 and TRBJ2-5, with D perhaps matching TRBD1 or TRBD2 (5 bases each). V dropped 4 bases and J dropped 4 bases, with 16 bases sitting between them. The CDR3 consists of 15 residues. The germline V gene encodes CDR1 KGHSH and CDR2 LQKENI.

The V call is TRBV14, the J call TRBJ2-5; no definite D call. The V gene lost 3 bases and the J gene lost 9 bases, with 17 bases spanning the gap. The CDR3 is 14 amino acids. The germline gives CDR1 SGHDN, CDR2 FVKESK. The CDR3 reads CASSHPGRSPSQYF. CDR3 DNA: TGTGCCAGCAGCCACCCAGGACGGTCACCGTCCCAGTACTTC.

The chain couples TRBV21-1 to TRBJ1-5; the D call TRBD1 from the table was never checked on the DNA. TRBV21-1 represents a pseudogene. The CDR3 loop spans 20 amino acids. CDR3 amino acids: CASSDQPARPRRRTIQPQHF. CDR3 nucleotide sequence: TGTGCCAGCAGCGACCAACCGGCCCGACCCAGGCGGCGGACAATTCAGCCCCAGCATTTT.

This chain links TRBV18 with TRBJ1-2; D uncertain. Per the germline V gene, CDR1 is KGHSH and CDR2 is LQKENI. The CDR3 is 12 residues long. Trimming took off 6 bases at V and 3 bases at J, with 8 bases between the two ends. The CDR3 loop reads CASSRSYYGYTF. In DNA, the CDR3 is TGTGCCAGCTCGCGTAGTTACTATGGCTACACCTTC. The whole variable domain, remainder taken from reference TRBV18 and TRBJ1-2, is NAGVMQNPRHLVRRRGQEARLRCSPMKGHSHVYWYRQLPEEGLKFMVYLQKENIIDESGMPKERFSAEFPKEGPSILRIQQVVRGDSAAYFCASSRSYYGYTFGSGTRLTVV.

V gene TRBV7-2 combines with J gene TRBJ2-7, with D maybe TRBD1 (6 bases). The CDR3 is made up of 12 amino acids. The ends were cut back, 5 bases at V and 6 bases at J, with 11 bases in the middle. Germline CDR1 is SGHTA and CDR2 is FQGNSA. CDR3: CASSMGQLEQYF. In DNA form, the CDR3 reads TGTGCCAGCAGCATGGGACAACTCGAGCAGTACTTC.

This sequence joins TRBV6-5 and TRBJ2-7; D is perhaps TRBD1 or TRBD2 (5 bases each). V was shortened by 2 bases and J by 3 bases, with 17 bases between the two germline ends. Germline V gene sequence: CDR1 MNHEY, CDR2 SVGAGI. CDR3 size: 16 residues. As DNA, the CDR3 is TGTGCCAGCAGTTACCCCTACCGGGACGTCAGCTACGAGCAGTACTTC. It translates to CASSYPYRDVSYEQYF.

CDR3 sequence (DNA): TGCGCCAGCAGCTTGACGCAGGCAGGCCCCTACGAGCAGTACTTC. This sequence encodes CASSLTQAGPYEQYF. The J gene is TRBJ2-7, the V gene TRBV5-1; no definite D call. Germline V CDR1 and CDR2: SGHRS, YFSETQ. The CDR3 covers 15 residues. Deletions cut 1 base from V and 2 bases from J, with 13 bases between. Filled out from reference TRBV5-1 and TRBJ2-7, the complete variable domain reads KAGVTQTPRYLIKTRGQQVTLSCSPISGHRSVSWYQQTPGQGLQFLFEYFSETQRNKGNFPGRFSGRQFSNSRSEMNVSTLELGDSALYLCASSLTQAGPYEQYFGPGTRLTVT.

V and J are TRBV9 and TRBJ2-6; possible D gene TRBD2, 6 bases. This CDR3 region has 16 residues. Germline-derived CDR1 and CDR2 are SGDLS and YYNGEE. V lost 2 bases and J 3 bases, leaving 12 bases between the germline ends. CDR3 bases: TGTGCCAGCAGCGTTCAGGGACTGGGTGGGGCCAACGTCCTGACTTTC. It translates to CASSVQGLGGANVLTF.

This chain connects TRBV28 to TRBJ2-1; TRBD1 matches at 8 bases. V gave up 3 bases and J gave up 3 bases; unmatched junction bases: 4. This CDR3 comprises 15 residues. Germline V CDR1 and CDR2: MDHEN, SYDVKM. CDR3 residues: CASSFRDRYYNEQFF. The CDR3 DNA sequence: TGTGCCAGCAGTTTCAGGGACAGGTACTACAATGAGCAGTTCTTC.

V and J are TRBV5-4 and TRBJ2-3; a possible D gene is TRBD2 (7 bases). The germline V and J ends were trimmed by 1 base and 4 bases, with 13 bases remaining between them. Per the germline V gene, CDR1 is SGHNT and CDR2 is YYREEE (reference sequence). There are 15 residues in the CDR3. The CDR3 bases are TGTGCCAGCAGCTTGCAACGGGGGGCATCAGATACGCAGTATTTT. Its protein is CASSLQRGASDTQYF.

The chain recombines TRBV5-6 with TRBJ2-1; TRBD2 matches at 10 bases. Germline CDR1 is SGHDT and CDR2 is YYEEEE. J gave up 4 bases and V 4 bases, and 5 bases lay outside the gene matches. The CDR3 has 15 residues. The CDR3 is CASSGGTSVYNEQFF. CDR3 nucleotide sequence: TGTGCCAGCAGCGGCGGGACTAGCGTTTACAATGAGCAGTTCTTC.

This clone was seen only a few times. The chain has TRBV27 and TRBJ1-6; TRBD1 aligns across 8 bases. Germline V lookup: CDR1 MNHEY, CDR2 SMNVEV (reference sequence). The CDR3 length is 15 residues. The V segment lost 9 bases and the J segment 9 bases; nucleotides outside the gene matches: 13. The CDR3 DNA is TGTGCCAGTTCCCCCGAGGACAGGGAACGTTCACCCCTCCACTTT. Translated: CASSPEDRERSPLHF.

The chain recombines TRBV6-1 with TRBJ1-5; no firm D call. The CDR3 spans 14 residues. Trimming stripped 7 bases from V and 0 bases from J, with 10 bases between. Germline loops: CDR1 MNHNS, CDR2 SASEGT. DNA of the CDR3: TGTGCCAGCAAAGTCACAGCTAGCAATCAGCCCCAGCATTTT. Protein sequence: CASKVTASNQPQHF.

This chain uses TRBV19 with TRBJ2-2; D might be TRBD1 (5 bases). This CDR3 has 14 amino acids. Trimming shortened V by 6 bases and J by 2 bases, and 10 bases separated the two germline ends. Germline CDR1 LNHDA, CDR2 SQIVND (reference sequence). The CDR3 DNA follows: TGTGCCAGTAGCAGGGCGGACAACACCGGGGAGCTGTTTTTT. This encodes CASSRADNTGELFF.

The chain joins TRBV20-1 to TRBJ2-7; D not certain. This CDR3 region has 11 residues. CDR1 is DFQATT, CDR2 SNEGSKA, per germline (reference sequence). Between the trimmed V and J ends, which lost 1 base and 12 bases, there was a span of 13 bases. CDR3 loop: CSARADPGLYF. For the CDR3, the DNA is TGCAGTGCTAGAGCAGACCCCGGCCTGTACTTC.

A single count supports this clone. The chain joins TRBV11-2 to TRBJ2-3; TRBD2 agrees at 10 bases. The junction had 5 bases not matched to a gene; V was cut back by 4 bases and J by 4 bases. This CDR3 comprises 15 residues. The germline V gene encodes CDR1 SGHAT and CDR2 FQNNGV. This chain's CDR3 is CASSWTSGRADTQYF. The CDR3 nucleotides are TGTGCCAGCAGCTGGACTAGCGGAAGAGCAGATACGCAGTATTTT. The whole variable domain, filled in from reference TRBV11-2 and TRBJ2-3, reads EAGVAQSPRYKIIEKRQSVAFWCNPISGHATLYWYQQILGQGPKLLIQFQNNGVVDDSQLPKDRFSAERLKGVDSTLKIQPAKLEDSAVYLCASSWTSGRADTQYFGPGTRLTVL.

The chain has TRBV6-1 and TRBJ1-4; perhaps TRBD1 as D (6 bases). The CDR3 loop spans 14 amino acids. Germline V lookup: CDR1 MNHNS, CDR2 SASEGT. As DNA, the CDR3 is TGTGTTACGACAGGAGGCGCAACTAATGAAAAACTGTTTTTT. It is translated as CVTTGGATNEKLFF.

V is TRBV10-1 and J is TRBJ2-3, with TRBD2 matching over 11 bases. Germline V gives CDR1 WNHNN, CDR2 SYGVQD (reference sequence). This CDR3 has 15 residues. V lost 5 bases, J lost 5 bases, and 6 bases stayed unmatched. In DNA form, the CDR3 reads TGCGCCAGCAGTATACTAGCGGGAGCGGGAGATACGCAGTATTTT. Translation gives CASSILAGAGDTQYF.

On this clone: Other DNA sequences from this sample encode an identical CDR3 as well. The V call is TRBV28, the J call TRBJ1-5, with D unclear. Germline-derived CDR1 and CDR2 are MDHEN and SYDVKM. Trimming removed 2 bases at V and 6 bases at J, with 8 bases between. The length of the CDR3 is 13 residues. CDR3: CASSLKGGQPQHF. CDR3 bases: TGTGCCAGCAGTTTAAAAGGTGGTCAGCCCCAGCATTTT.

CDR3 protein: CASSFSGIGYTF. The DNA for the CDR3 is TGTGCCAGCAGTTTCTCAGGGATTGGCTACACCTTC. V and J are TRBV28 and TRBJ1-2; D is perhaps TRBD1 (5 bases). CDR1 is MDHEN and CDR2 is SYDVKM in the germline V gene. V was clipped by 3 bases and J by 7 bases, with 9 bases between them. This CDR3 has 12 residues.

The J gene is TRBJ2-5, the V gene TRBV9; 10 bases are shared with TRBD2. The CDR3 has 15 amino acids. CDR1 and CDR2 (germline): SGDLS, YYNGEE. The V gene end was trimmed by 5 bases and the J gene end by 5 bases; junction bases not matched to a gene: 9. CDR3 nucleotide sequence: TGTGCCAGCAGTGCTAGCGGGGGCCGCGGGGAGACCCAGTACTTC. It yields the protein CASSASGGRGETQYF.

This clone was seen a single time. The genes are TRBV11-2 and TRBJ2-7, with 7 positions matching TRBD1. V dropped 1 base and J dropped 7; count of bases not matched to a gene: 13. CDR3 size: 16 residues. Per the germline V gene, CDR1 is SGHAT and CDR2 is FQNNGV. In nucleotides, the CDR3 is TGTGCCAGCAGCTTAGTACCGGACAGGACTTTCTTGGAGCAGTACTTC. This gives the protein CASSLVPDRTFLEQYF.